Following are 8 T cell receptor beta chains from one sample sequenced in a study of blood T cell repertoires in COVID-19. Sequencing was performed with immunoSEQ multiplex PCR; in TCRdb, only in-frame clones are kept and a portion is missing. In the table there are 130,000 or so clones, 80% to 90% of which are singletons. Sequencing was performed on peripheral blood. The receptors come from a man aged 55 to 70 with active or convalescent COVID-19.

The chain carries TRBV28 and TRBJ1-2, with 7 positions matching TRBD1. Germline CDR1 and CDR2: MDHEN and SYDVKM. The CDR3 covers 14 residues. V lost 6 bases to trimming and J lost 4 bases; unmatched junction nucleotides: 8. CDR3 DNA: TGTGCCAGCAGACGCGGACAGGCCGGCTATGGCTACACCTTC. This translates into CASRRGQAGYGYTF.

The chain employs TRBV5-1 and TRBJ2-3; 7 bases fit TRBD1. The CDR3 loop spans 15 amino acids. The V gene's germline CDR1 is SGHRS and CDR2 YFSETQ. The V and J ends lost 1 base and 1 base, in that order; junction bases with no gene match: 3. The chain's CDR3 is CASSLYRGGTDTQYF. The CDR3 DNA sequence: TGCGCCAGCAGCTTGTACAGGGGTGGCACAGATACGCAGTATTTT. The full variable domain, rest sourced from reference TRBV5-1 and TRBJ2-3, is KAGVTQTPRYLIKTRGQQVTLSCSPISGHRSVSWYQQTPGQGLQFLFEYFSETQRNKGNFPGRFSGRQFSNSRSEMNVSTLELGDSALYLCASSLYRGGTDTQYFGPGTRLTVL.

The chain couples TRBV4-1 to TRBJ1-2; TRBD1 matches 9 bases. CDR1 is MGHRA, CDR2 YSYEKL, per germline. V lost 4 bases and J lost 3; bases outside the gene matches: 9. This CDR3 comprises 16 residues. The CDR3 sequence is CASSLLGTGSDYGYTF. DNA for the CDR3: TGCGCCAGCAGCCTTCTGGGGACAGGGTCAGACTATGGCTACACCTTC.

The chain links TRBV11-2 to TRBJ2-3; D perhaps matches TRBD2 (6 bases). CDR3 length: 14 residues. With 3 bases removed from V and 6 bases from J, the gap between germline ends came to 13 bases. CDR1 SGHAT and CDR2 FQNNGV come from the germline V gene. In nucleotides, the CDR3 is TGTGCCAGCAGCTTGGGTTGGAGGGGTGATACGCAGTATTTT. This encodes CASSLGWRGDTQYF.

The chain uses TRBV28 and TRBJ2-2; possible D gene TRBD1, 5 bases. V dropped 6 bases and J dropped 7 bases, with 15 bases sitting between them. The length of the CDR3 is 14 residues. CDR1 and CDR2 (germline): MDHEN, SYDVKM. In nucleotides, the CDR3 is TGTGCCAGCAGCCCAGGGCCCGGGTTCGGGGAGCTGTTTTTT. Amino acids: CASSPGPGFGELFF. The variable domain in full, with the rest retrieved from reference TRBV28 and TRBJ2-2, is DVKVTQSSRYLVKRTGEKVFLECVQDMDHENMFWYRQDPGLGLRLIYFSYDVKMKEKGDIPEGYSVSREKKERFSLILESASTNQTSMYLCASSPGPGFGELFFGEGSRLTVL.

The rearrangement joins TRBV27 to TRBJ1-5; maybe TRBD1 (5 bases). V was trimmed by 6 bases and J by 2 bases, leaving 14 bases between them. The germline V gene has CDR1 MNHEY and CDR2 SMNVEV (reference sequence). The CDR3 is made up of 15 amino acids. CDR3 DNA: TGTGCCAGCAGCTCCGGGACTACCGGCAATCAGCCCCAGCATTTT. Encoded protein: CASSSGTTGNQPQHF.

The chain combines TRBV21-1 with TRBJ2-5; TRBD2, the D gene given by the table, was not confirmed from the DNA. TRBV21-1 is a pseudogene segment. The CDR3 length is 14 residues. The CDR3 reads CASSKSRDSETQYF. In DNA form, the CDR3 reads TGTGCCAGCAGCAAATCTCGGGATTCGGAGACCCAGTACTTC.

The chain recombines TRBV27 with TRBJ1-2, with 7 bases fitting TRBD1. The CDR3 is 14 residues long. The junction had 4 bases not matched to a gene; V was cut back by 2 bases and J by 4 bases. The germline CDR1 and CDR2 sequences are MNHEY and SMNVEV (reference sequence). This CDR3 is CASSLRQGFYGYTF. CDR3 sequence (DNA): TGTGCCAGCAGTTTAAGACAGGGCTTCTATGGCTACACCTTC.